The 9 T cell receptor beta chains given below trace back to one sample, sequenced in a study of cytomegalovirus exposure and HLA in healthy donors. The PCR employed 60 Vbeta primers together with 13 Jbeta primers. Generated by immunoSEQ multiplex PCR, the TCRdb table keeps only in-frame clones and is missing some. The sample lists 210,000 or so clones; over 80% were seen once. Source material: PBMCs. These receptors were obtained from a boy aged 2 to 10 in good health and CMV-seronegative.

This clone was detected a few times. The gene calls are TRBV6-4 and TRBJ1-2; 9 bases map to TRBD1. After removal of 2 bases from V and 4 bases from J, the junction contained 5 bases not matched to a gene. This CDR3 contains 15 residues. Germline lookup yields CDR1 MRHNA and CDR2 SNTAGT. The CDR3 protein is CASSDPGQGFYGYTF. In nucleotides, the CDR3 is TGTGCCAGCAGTGACCCGGGACAGGGATTCTATGGCTACACCTTC.

The rearrangement joins TRBV19 to TRBJ1-2, with TRBD1 identical over 7 bases. The V and J ends lost 7 bases and 10 bases, in that order; junction bases with no gene match: 9. Looked up from germline, CDR1 is LNHDA and CDR2 is SQIVND (reference sequence). The CDR3 consists of 12 residues. In DNA form, the CDR3 reads TGTGCCAGTACCCCGGAGGGGACAGACTACACCTTC. Its protein product is CASTPEGTDYTF.

This clone showed up just once. The CDR3 DNA reads TGTGCCTGGAGCCGAGGACAGGGAGACACCGGGGAGCTGTTTTTT. Protein product: CAWSRGQGDTGELFF. This chain links TRBV30 with TRBJ2-2, with TRBD1 identical over 8 bases. V shed 3 bases, J shed 3 bases, and the junction held 6 bases outside the gene matches. The germline V gene encodes CDR1 GTSNPN and CDR2 SVGIG (reference sequence). The length of the CDR3 is 15 residues.

The V gene is TRBV9, the J gene TRBJ2-1, with D possibly TRBD2 on 5 matching bases. This CDR3 has 14 residues. Deletions cut 3 bases from V and 4 bases from J, with 11 bases between. Germline V gives CDR1 SGDLS, CDR2 YYNGEE. The CDR3 DNA reads as TGTGCCAGCAGCGCCCCGACTACATACAATGAGCAGTTCTTC. Translation gives CASSAPTTYNEQFF.

The chain carries TRBV13 and TRBJ1-1; 7 bases are shared with TRBD1. With V trimmed by 5 bases and J by 0 bases, 6 bases remained unmatched. This CDR3 region has 15 residues. Germline V gives CDR1 PRHDT, CDR2 FYEKMQ (reference sequence). The CDR3 region is CASSTPTGLNTEAFF. The DNA for the CDR3 is TGTGCCAGCAGCACCCCGACAGGGCTGAACACTGAAGCTTTCTTT.

The chain carries TRBV11-2 and TRBJ2-7; 8 nucleotides align to TRBD2. V lost 1 base, J lost 7 bases, and 12 bases stayed unmatched. Germline V gene data show CDR1 as SGHAT and CDR2 as FQNNGV. This CDR3 has 16 residues. The CDR3 DNA follows: TGTGCCAGCAGCTTAGGGGGGCCGGGACTAGTCTGTGAGCAGTACTTC. Its protein product is CASSLGGPGLVCEQYF.

This chain connects TRBV15 to TRBJ1-3; D is possibly TRBD1 (6 bases). The CDR3 totals 17 residues. V lost 0 bases and J 2 bases, leaving 14 bases between the germline ends. Germline-derived CDR1 and CDR2 are LNHNV and YYDKDF (reference sequence). For the CDR3, the DNA is TGTGCCACCAGCAGAGATTCGGCAGGGGTGGCTGGAAACACCATATATTTT. Its translation: CATSRDSAGVAGNTIYF.

The chain carries TRBV13 and TRBJ2-4; TRBD1 aligns across 7 bases. CDR1 and CDR2 (germline): PRHDT, FYEKMQ (reference sequence). Losses at the gene ends were 0 bases for V and 0 bases for J; bases not matched to a gene: 2. This CDR3 region has 16 residues. In DNA form, the CDR3 reads TGTGCCAGCAGCTTAGGAGGGACAGTAGCCAAAAACATTCAGTACTTC. The encoded protein is CASSLGGTVAKNIQYF.

The rearrangement links TRBV7-6 to TRBJ2-1, with 12 bases matching TRBD1. The CDR3 is 14 amino acids. CDR1 is SGHVS, CDR2 FNYEAQ, per germline. V was clipped by 5 bases and J by 8 bases; unmatched bases: 4. The CDR3 protein is CASSPGTGGDEQFF. The CDR3 DNA follows: TGTGCCAGCAGCCCCGGGACAGGGGGCGATGAGCAGTTCTTC.